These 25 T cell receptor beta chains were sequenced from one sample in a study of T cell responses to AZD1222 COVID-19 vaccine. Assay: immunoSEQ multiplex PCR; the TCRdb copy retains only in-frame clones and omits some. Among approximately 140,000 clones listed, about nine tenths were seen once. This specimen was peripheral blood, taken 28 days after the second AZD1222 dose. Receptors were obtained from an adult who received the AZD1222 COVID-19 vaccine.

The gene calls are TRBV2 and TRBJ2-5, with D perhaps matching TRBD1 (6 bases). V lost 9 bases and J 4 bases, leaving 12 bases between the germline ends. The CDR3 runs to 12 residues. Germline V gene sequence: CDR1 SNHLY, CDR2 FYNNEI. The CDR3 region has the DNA TGTGCCAGTACCACAGGGCTAGAGACCCAGTACTTC. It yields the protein CASTTGLETQYF.

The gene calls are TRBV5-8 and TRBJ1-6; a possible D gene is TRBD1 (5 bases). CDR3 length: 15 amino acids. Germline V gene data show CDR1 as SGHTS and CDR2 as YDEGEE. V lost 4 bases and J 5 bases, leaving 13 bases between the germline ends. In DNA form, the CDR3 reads TGTGCCAGCAGCACCCTGGGGGGAAATAATTCACCCCTCCACTTT. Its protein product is CASSTLGGNNSPLHF.

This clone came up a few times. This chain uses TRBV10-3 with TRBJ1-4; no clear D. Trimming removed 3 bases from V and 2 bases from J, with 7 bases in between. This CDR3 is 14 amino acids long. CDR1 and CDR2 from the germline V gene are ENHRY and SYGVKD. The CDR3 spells CAISEQQTNEKLFF. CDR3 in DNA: TGTGCCATCAGTGAACAACAGACTAATGAAAAACTGTTTTTT.

The CDR3, as DNA: TGTGCCAGCAGTTTCATCTTCAGGGCTGGTGGGAGGGAAACCTACGAGCAGTACTTC. Translating gives CASSFIFRAGGRETYEQYF. The chain is built from TRBV28 and TRBJ2-7; 7 bases line up with TRBD2. Germline-derived CDR1 and CDR2 are MDHEN and SYDVKM. The V gene end was trimmed by 3 bases and the J gene end by 2 bases; junction bases not matched to a gene: 19. The CDR3 consists of 19 residues.

The CDR3: CASSLNRGLGKLFF. CDR3 sequence (DNA): TGTGCCAGCAGTTTAAACAGGGGGCTGGGAAAACTGTTTTTT. V is TRBV27 and J is TRBJ1-4; 9 bases align to TRBD1. CDR1 and CDR2 (germline): MNHEY, SMNVEV (reference sequence). V shed 2 bases and J 10 bases; nucleotides not matched to a gene: 5. The length of the CDR3 is 14 residues.

CDR3 sequence (DNA): TGTGCCAGCAGTGGACAGGGGGCGATGGCTGAAGCTTTCTTT. It specifies CASSGQGAMAEAFF. The chain is built from TRBV2 and TRBJ1-1; 10 nucleotides agree with TRBD1. V shed 4 bases, J shed 6 bases, and the junction held 5 bases outside the gene matches. The CDR3 is made up of 14 amino acids. Germline V gives CDR1 SNHLY, CDR2 FYNNEI.

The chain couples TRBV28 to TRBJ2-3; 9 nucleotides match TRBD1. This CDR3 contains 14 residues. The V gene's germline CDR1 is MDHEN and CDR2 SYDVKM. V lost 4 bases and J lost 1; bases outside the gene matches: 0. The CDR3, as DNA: TGTGCCAGCAGTTGGACAGGGGGCACAGATACGCAGTATTTT. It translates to CASSWTGGTDTQYF.

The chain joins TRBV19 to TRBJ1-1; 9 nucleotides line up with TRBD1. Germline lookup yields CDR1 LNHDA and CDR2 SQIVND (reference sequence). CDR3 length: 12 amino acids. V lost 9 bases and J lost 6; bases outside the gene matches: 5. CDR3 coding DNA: TGTGCCAGCACAGGGGGCATCGCTGAAGCTTTCTTT. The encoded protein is CASTGGIAEAFF.

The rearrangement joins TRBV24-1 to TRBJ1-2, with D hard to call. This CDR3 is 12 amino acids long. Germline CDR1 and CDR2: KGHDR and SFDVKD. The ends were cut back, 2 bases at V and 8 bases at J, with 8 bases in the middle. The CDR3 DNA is TGTGCCACCAGTGATTCGGCTGGGGGCTACACCTTC. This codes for CATSDSAGGYTF.

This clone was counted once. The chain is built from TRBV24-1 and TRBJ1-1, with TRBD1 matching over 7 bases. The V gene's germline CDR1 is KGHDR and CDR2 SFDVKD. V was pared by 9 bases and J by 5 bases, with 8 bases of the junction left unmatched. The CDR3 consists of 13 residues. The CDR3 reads CATADRAGTEAFF. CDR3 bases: TGTGCCACCGCAGACAGGGCAGGGACTGAAGCTTTCTTT.

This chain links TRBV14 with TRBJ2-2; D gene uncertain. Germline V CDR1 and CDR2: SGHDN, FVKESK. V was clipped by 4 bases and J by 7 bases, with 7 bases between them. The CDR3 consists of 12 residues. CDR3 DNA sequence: TGTGCCAGCAGCCTAATGAACGGGGAGCTGTTTTTT. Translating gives CASSLMNGELFF.

The CDR3 sequence: CASSLVGGGETQYF. The CDR3 DNA is TGTGCCAGCAGCTTAGTCGGGGGAGGGGAGACCCAGTACTTC. This chain connects TRBV7-9 to TRBJ2-5, with 7 positions matching TRBD2. CDR1 is SEHNR, CDR2 FQNEAQ, per germline (reference sequence). After removal of 1 base from V and 5 bases from J, the junction contained 4 bases not matched to a gene. The CDR3 is 14 amino acids.

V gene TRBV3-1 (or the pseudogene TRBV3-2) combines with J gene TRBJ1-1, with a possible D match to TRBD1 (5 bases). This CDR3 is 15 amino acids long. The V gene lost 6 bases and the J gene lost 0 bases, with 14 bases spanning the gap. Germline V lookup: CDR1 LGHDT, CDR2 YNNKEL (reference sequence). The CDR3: CASRIGTAVNTEAFF. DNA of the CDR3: TGTGCCAGCAGAATCGGGACCGCGGTGAACACTGAAGCTTTCTTT.

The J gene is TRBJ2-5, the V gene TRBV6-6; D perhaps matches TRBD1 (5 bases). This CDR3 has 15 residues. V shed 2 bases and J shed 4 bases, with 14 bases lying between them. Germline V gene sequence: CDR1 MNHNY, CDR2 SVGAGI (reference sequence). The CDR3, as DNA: TGTGCCAGCAGTTACGCCTTGACAGATAGAGAGACCCAGTACTTC. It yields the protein CASSYALTDRETQYF.

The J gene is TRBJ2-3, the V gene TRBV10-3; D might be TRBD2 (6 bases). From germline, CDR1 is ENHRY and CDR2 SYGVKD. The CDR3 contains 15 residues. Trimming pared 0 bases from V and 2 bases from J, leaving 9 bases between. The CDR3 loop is CAISESEGITDTQYF. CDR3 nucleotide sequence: TGTGCCATCAGTGAGTCGGAGGGGATCACAGATACGCAGTATTTT.

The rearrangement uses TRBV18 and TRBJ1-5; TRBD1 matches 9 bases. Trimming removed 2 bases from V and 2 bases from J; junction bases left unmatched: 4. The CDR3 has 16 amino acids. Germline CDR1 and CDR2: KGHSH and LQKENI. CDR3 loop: CASSPGTGIRNQPQHF. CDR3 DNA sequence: TGTGCCAGCTCACCAGGGACAGGGATTCGCAATCAGCCCCAGCATTTT.

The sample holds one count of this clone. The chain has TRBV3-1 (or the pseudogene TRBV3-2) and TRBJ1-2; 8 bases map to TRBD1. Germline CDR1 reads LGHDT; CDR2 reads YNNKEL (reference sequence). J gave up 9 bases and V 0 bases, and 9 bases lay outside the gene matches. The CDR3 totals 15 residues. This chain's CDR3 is CASSQDTWTGRRYTF. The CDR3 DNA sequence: TGTGCCAGCAGCCAAGATACTTGGACAGGGCGTCGCTACACCTTC.

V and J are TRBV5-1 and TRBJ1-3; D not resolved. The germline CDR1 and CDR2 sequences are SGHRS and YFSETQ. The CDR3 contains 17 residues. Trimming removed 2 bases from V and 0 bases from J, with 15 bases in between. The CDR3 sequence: CASSFGTPTSSGNTIYF. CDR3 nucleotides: TGCGCCAGCAGCTTTGGTACACCAACCAGCTCTGGAAACACCATATATTTT.

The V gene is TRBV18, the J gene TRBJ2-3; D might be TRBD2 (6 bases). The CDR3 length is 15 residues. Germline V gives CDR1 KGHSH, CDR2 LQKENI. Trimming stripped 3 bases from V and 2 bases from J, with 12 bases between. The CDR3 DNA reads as TGTGCCAGCTCACCTTGGGGGGAACTCACAGATACGCAGTATTTT. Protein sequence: CASSPWGELTDTQYF.

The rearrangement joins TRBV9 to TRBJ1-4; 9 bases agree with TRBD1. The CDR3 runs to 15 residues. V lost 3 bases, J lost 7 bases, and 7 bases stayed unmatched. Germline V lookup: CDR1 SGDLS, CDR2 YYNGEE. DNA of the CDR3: TGTGCCAGCAGCGCCCGGACAGGGGTAGGTGAAAAACTGTTTTTT. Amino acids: CASSARTGVGEKLFF.

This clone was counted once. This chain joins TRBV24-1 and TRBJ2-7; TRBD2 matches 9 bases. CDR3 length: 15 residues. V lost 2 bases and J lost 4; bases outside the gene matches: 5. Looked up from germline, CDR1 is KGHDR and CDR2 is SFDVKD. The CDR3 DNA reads TGTGCCACCAGTGATTGGGCTAGCGGGGCATACGAGCAGTACTTC. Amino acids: CATSDWASGAYEQYF.

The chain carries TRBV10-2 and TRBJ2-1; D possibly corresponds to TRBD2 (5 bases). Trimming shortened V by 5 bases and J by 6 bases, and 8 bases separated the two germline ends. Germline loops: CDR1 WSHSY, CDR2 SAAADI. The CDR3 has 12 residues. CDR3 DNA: TGCGCCAGCAGTAAGACTACCAATGAGCAGTTCTTC. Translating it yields CASSKTTNEQFF.

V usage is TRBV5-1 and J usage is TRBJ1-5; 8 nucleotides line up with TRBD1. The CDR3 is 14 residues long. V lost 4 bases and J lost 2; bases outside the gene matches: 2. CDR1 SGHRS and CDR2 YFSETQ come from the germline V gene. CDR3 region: CASSATGGNQPQHF. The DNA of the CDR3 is TGCGCCAGCAGCGCGACAGGGGGCAATCAGCCCCAGCATTTT.

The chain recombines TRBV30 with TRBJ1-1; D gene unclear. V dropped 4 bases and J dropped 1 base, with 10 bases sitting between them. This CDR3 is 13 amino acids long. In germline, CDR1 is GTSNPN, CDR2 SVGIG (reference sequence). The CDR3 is CAWMRTENTEAFF. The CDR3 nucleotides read TGTGCCTGGATGAGGACGGAGAACACTGAAGCTTTCTTT.

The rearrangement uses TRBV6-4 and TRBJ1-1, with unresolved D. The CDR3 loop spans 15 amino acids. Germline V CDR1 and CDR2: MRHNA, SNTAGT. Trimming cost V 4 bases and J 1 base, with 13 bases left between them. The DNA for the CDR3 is TGTGCCAGCAGTGCCGACGGACGACCGAACACTGAAGCTTTCTTT. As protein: CASSADGRPNTEAFF.